This T cell receptor (beta chain) stems from a study of cytomegalovirus exposure and HLA in healthy donors. Study-wide results and caveats: Follow-up analysis later connected one missense variant in DCLRE1C with trimming of TCR beta V- and J-genes.

This clone has only one observation. Antigen specificity is unknown. One end of the junction does not line up with germline, which may come from a read error. In the PCR, 60 Vbeta and 13 Jbeta primers were used. Libraries were prepared by immunoSEQ multiplex PCR; TCRdb keeps only in-frame clonotypes and omits some of them. The sample records tens of thousands of clones, approximately 71% being singletons. The germline V gene has CDR1 SEHNR and CDR2 FQNEAQ (reference sequence). This CDR3 has 12 residues. This sequence was found in a man aged 55 to 70 in good health and CMV-seropositive. The chain joins TRBV7-9 to TRBJ1-5, with TRBD1 as a possible D gene (6 bases). The source material was PBMCs. CDR3 residues: CSSRQGNQPQHF. The CDR3 DNA sequence: TGTTCCAGCAGACAGGGCAATCAGCCCCAGCATTTT.